This T cell receptor beta chain was retrieved from a study of T cell repertoires in cytomegalovirus infection. Across the whole study: It was the public TCR beta signatures that indicated both CMV infection and matching HLA type. General study points: Cumulative public TCR beta family frequency identified carriers of CMV plus the relevant HLA. Dominant in the ex vivo response were TCR beta clonotypes restricted by HLA-C and specific for CMV.

TCRdb used MiXCR to reprocess the reads, holding one entry per CDR3 protein. The sample includes 150,000 to 200,000 distinct CDR3 sequences, roughly 9.8% of them seen just once. There are many counts of this clonotype. Its antigen is unidentified. Trimming took off 3 bases at V and 3 bases at J, with 11 bases between the two ends. There are 14 residues in the CDR3. Germline V gene lookup returns CDR1 MDHEN and CDR2 SYDVKM. The specimen sequenced was PBMCs. V is TRBV28 and J is TRBJ1-2; D is undetermined. The clonotype comes from a human donor in good health (CMV status not recorded). Some clones in this sample may be carry-over from other donors' samples. Here the CDR3 reads CASSFVGAHYGYTF. In nucleotides, the CDR3 is TGTGCCAGCAGTTTCGTGGGTGCCCACTATGGCTACACCTTC.